This T cell receptor beta chain appears in the sequencing data of a study of T cell responses to AZD1222 COVID-19 vaccine. Points from the study as a whole: In all cases, repertoires were sampled only after the peak T cell response. Following two doses of AZD1222, Spike-specific TCR breadth and depth rose. Just five or six AZD1222 recipients tested seropositive at baseline. Spike was spanned by vaccine-associated CD4 TCRs, with dominance at 160-218 and 743-854.

This table comes from immunoSEQ multiplex PCR, and its TCRdb copy is limited to in-frame clones, with some not included. The repertoire includes about 120,000 clones, roughly 92% of them detected once, and approximately 1.4% sits in the top ten. Germline assignment: CDR1 ENHRY and CDR2 SYGVKD. There are 15 residues in the CDR3. Between the trimmed V and J ends, which lost 2 bases and 4 bases, there was a span of 14 bases. Concerning this clone itself: Its antigen remains unidentified.

The material sequenced was peripheral blood, taken 28 days after the second AZD1222 dose. The chain combines TRBV10-3 with TRBJ1-2; D gene ambiguous. This sequence originates from an adult who received the AZD1222 COVID-19 vaccine. Here the CDR3 reads CAISEPDQSRYGYTF. The CDR3 bases are TGTGCCATCAGTGAGCCGGACCAGTCCCGCTATGGCTACACCTTC.